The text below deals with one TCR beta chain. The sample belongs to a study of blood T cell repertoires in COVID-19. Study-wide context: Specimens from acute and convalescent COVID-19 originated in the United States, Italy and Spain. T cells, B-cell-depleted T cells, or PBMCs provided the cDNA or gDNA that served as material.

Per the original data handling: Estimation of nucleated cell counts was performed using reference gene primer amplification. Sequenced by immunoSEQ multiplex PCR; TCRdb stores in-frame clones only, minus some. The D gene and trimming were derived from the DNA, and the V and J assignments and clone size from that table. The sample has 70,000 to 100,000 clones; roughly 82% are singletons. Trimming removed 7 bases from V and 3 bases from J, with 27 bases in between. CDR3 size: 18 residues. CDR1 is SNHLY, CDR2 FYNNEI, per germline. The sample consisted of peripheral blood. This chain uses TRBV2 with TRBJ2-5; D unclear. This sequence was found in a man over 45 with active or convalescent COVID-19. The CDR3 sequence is CASNAFRVDRIKKETQYF. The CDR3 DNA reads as TGTGCCAGCAACGCTTTTCGAGTCGATAGAATAAAAAAAGAGACCCAGTACTTC.